This T cell receptor (beta chain) was sequenced for a study of Graves' ophthalmopathy and Graves' hyperthyroidism (dated by TCRdb to 2016 to 2019). With respect to the entire study: Peripheral blood samples were taken at the time of initial diagnosis, before any treatment was given. A discovery set of about 99 patients (roughly 43 ophthalmopathy, 55 to 65 stable hyperthyroidism) was enrolled to explore V-J signatures distinguishing ophthalmopathy from hyperthyroidism. To tell Graves' ophthalmopathy apart from Graves' hyperthyroidism, and to predict which patients would progress to ophthalmopathy, the study relied on TCR beta repertoire signatures. In total, under 150 blood samples were TCR-sequenced: around 42 ophthalmopathy, some 80 hyperthyroidism and about 17 hyperthyroidism-to-ophthalmopathy patients. In over 5 hyperthyroidism patients, the T-cell repertoires found in thyroid tissue were compared with those found in blood. For training and testing, the 95 to 100 patients in the discovery cohort were randomly divided in a 7:3 ratio. For independent validation, a separate cohort was made up of some 18 hyperthyroidism patients plus 17 patients who later progressed from hyperthyroidism to ophthalmopathy. Once sampling was done, hyperthyroidism patients were given methimazole at a starting dose of 30 mg daily, while ophthalmopathy patients were given high-dose intravenous methylprednisolone. The investigation overall reported the following: Most expanded thyroid clonotypes with a frequency above 0.001 also appeared in blood, which suggests that blood repertoires may reflect the immune response in the thyroid. In validation, the model predicted ophthalmopathy progression with more than 70% sensitivity and approximately 75% specificity; approximately 12 predicted patients were CT-confirmed with GO in a median of approximately six months. The 13-signature model separated ophthalmopathy from stable hyperthyroidism with roughly 89% sensitivity and 81.08% specificity in cross-validation, and 80%/75% in the test set. Sample size was not statistically predetermined, and group allocation was not concealed from the investigators.

At least ten counts were recorded for this clonotype. Its antigen is currently not known. Base qualities are not recorded, but no much larger clone differs from it by a single base. Ophthalmopathy patients had moderately to severely active disease, Clinical Activity Score of at least 3, NOSPECS grade of at least 4, and disease duration under 3 months. Anyone with other autoimmune diseases, uncontrolled infections, pregnancy or lactation was excluded from the study. Clinical symptoms, serum thyroxine, TRAb, thyroid ultrasound and orbital computed tomography formed the basis of the diagnosis. Using Ficoll-Paque density gradient centrifugation, PBMCs were isolated from less than 13 ml of fresh peripheral blood. Trizol reagent was used to extract the total RNA, and its quality was then checked on an Agilent 2100 Bioanalyzer. For repertoire sequencing, TCR beta CDR3 regions were amplified from RNA transcripts. A first-round RT-PCR used HTBI primers with the Qiagen OneStep RT-PCR kit, followed by a second-round multiplex PCR, size selection and purification. Sequencing of the libraries was carried out on an Illumina HiSeq2000 in paired-end mode with 100 bp reads. In the authors' own workflow: SOAPnuke was used to process the reads, removing any read that contained adapters or uncalled bases, had a mean Phred below 15, or lacked an exact match to the constant primer or identifier. High-quality paired reads were merged with COPE v1.2.5. Clonotypes were defined as unique nucleotide sequences and were aligned to IMGT TRB V, D and J references using MiTCR v1.1. Analysis was restricted to V-J combinations with a frequency above 0.0001, which covered roughly 99% of repertoires. For each V-J combination, a TCR clonal expansion and chaos score was defined as the ratio of F50 clonal expansion to chaos observed in the TCRdist matrix. Welch's t-statistics and random forest were used to narrow the features down to 13 V-J combinations, which were then fed into a naive Bayes classifier. Thyroid-blood repertoire similarity was quantified with the Morisita-Horn index. TCRdb applied fastp at Q25 and MiXCR to the public reads, then kept only in-frame beta chains. Each entry merges the rows of one CDR3 protein and shows their most common DNA and genes. Clone size and V and J calls follow TCRdb, not the original study. A total of more than 150,000 distinct CDR3 sequences appear in this sample, roughly two fifths of them only once. About 5.8% of the sample comes from the top ten.

The TCR originated in a woman aged 40 to 50 with Graves' ophthalmopathy. Donor details come from another sample of the same person, matched by shared clones. Sequenced input: peripheral blood.

The CDR3 is CSVGPGETQYF. The bases read TGCAGCGTGGGCCCCGGAGAGACCCAGTACTTC. The rearranged chain carries TRBV29-1 and TRBJ2-5, with no D gene named confidently. CDR1 and CDR2, per the germline V gene, are SQVTM and ANQGSEA. There are 11 amino acids in the CDR3, from cysteine to phenylalanine inclusive. Here the CDR3 DNA is all that survives: 33 bases in frame from base 1. Trimming takes 6 bases from V and 4 bases from J, and the germline ends sit 9 bases apart.